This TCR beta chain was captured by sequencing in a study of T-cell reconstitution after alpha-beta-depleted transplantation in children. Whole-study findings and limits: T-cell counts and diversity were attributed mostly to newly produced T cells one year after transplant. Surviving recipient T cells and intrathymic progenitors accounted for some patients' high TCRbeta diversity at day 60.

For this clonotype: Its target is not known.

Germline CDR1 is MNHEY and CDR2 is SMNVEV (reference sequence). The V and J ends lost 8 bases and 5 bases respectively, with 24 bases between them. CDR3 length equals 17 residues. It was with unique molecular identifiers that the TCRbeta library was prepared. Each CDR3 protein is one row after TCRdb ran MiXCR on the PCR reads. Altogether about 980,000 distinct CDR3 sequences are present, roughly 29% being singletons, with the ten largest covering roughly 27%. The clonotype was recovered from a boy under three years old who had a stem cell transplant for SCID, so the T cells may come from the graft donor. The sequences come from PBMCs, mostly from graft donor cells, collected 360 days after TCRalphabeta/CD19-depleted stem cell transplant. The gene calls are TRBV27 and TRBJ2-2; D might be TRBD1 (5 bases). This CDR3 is CASGLGVATLGTGELFF. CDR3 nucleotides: TGTGCCAGCGGGTTAGGGGTAGCCACCTTGGGAACCGGGGAGCTGTTTTTT.